The T cell receptor (beta chain) described here comes from a study of T cells after posttransplantation cyclophosphamide. Findings of the study overall: Later blood repertoires were often dominated by clones from the donor CD8+ memory compartment.

The table came from immunoSEQ multiplex PCR; TCRdb's copy has only in-frame clones and leaves some out. Altogether 3,500 to 4,500 clones were found in the sample, and no singletons occur. The CDR3 consists of 18 residues. As regards this clone: What it recognizes is unknown. An end of the junction differs from the germline gene, which may be a read error.

Busulfan-fludarabine conditioning, marrow transplant, and cyclophosphamide on days +3 and +4 were administered. The TCR originated in a female patient younger than 35 who received an allogeneic stem cell transplant from an unrelated donor, was CMV-positive, and had acute GVHD only. Some of the T cells may derive from the graft donor. The gene calls are TRBV23-1 and TRBJ2-1; 7 bases match TRBD2. TRBV23-1 is an ORF for which the function is uncertain. The sequenced sample was PBMCs, obtained after allogeneic stem cell transplant with posttransplant cyclophosphamide. The CDR3 here is CAGSQPGRGGPSYNEQFF. The CDR3 nucleotides are TGCGCCGGCAGTCAACCCGGCCGGGGAGGGCCGTCCTACAATGAGCAGTTCTTC.